This TCR beta chain emerged from a study of blood T cell repertoires in COVID-19. Assay used: immunoSEQ multiplex PCR; TCRdb lists only in-frame clones, some missing. The sample shows about 170,000 clones, 70% to 85% of them seen only once. Germline V gene lookup returns CDR1 SEHNR and CDR2 FQNEAQ (reference sequence). The CDR3 extends over 15 amino acids. V was shortened by 2 bases and J by 7 bases, with 17 bases between the two germline ends. This clone came up once. The chain combines TRBV7-9 with TRBJ1-1, with D unclear. Sequencing used PBMCs or T cells enriched from blood (not recorded which). The sequence derives from a woman between 65 and 79 years old in a cohort exposed to, infected with or recovered from COVID-19 (not recorded which). Here the CDR3 DNA reads TGTGCCAGCAGCTTACCGGCGCGCGGGGTGGGTGAAGCTTTCTTT. This codes for CASSLPARGVGEAFF.